Listed below are T cell receptor beta chains from one sample, sequenced in a study of identical twins. TCRdb recomputed calls from the 5' RACE reads with MiXCR, one row per CDR3 protein. This table has 410,000 or so distinct CDR3 sequences, roughly 18% appearing once. The sequenced sample was naive T cells sorted from blood. These receptors originate from a man aged 45 to 65 in good health. Both conserved end residues are part of each CDR3. The D gene is left open where the match is weak. Size values are once, few and many counts, or a class for expanded clones, and some rows have none.

v_gene: TRBV20-1; d_gene: .; abundance: few; j_gene: TRBJ1-5; CDR3aa: CSASRGRSQPQHF; CDR3nt: TGCAGTGCTTCCAGGGGACGAAGTCAGCCCCAGCATTTT
v_gene: TRBV12-3/TRBV12-4; d_gene: .; abundance: many; j_gene: TRBJ1-5; CDR3aa: CASSLSSGWNQPQHF; CDR3nt: TGTGCCAGCAGTTTGAGTTCAGGGTGGAATCAGCCCCAGCATTTT
v_gene: TRBV5-1; d_gene: TRBD2; abundance: few; j_gene: TRBJ2-3; CDR3aa: CASSIGTSGATDTQYF; CDR3nt: TGCGCCAGCAGCATCGGGACTAGCGGAGCCACAGATACGCAGTATTTT
v_gene: TRBV6-1; d_gene: TRBD2; abundance: few; j_gene: TRBJ2-5; CDR3aa: CASSEALLAGVQTQYF; CDR3nt: TGTGCCAGCAGTGAAGCGCTCCTAGCGGGGGTCCAGACCCAGTACTTC
v_gene: TRBV4-3; d_gene: TRBD2; abundance: many; j_gene: TRBJ2-3; CDR3aa: CASSLGLARGTDTQYF; CDR3nt: TGCGCCAGCAGCCTGGGACTAGCGCGCGGCACAGATACGCAGTATTTT
v_gene: TRBV20-1; d_gene: TRBD2; abundance: many; j_gene: TRBJ2-3; CDR3aa: CSAKSGLAGMFDTQYF; CDR3nt: TGCAGTGCTAAGTCGGGGCTAGCGGGGATGTTTGATACGCAGTATTTT
v_gene: TRBV3-1; d_gene: .; abundance: .; j_gene: TRBJ1-2; CDR3aa: CASSQDGTGPYGYTF; CDR3nt: TGTGCCAGCAGCCAAGATGGAACAGGGCCCTATGGCTACACCTTC
v_gene: TRBV7-8; d_gene: .; abundance: .; j_gene: TRBJ2-1; CDR3aa: CASSWRDSYNEQFF; CDR3nt: TGTGCCAGCTCCTGGAGGGACTCCTACAATGAGCAGTTCTTC
v_gene: TRBV7-2; d_gene: .; abundance: .; j_gene: TRBJ2-1; CDR3aa: CASSLGSRARGRQFF; CDR3nt: TGTGCCAGCAGCTTAGGATCCAGGGCCCGAGGTAGGCAGTTCTTC
v_gene: TRBV25-1; d_gene: .; abundance: .; j_gene: TRBJ1-1; CDR3aa: CASSEWEGTEAFF; CDR3nt: TGTGCCAGCAGTGAATGGGAAGGCACTGAAGCTTTCTTT
v_gene: TRBV5-1; d_gene: .; abundance: .; j_gene: TRBJ1-1; CDR3aa: CASSWDTRNTEAFF; CDR3nt: TGCGCCAGCAGCTGGGACACTCGGAACACTGAAGCTTTCTTT
v_gene: TRBV3-1; d_gene: TRBD1; abundance: few; j_gene: TRBJ2-1; CDR3aa: CASRDGRGPYNEQFF; CDR3nt: TGTGCCAGCCGCGACGGCAGGGGGCCCTACAATGAGCAGTTCTTC
v_gene: TRBV6-2/TRBV6-3; d_gene: TRBD1; abundance: .; j_gene: TRBJ2-3; CDR3aa: CASGGQPTDTQYF; CDR3nt: TGTGCCAGCGGGGGACAGCCCACAGATACGCAGTATTTT
v_gene: TRBV20-1; d_gene: TRBD1; abundance: .; j_gene: TRBJ2-2; CDR3aa: CSATRTGDTGELFF; CDR3nt: TGCAGTGCCACCCGGACAGGGGACACCGGGGAGCTGTTTTTT
v_gene: TRBV27; d_gene: TRBD2; abundance: many; j_gene: TRBJ2-1; CDR3aa: CASSSSGREVVEQFF; CDR3nt: TGTGCCAGCAGCTCAAGCGGGAGGGAGGTGGTTGAGCAGTTCTTC
v_gene: TRBV19; d_gene: TRBD2; abundance: .; j_gene: TRBJ2-1; CDR3aa: CASSIDGITGGYVDEQFF; CDR3nt: TGTGCCAGTAGTATAGATGGAATTACGGGAGGGTACGTAGATGAGCAGTTCTTC
v_gene: TRBV4-3; d_gene: TRBD1; abundance: .; j_gene: TRBJ2-2; CDR3aa: CASSHRDRGANTGELFF; CDR3nt: TGCGCCAGCAGCCACCGGGACAGGGGCGCGAACACCGGGGAGCTGTTTTTT
v_gene: TRBV11-1; d_gene: TRBD2; abundance: .; j_gene: TRBJ2-1; CDR3aa: CASSFRLASGSGGYNEQFF; CDR3nt: TGTGCCAGCAGCTTCAGGTTGGCTAGCGGGTCGGGGGGTTACAATGAGCAGTTCTTC
v_gene: TRBV5-1; d_gene: .; abundance: few; j_gene: TRBJ2-3; CDR3aa: CASSLVAGAGDTQYF; CDR3nt: TGCGCCAGCAGCTTGGTCGCAGGGGCAGGGGATACGCAGTATTTT
v_gene: TRBV18; d_gene: TRBD2; abundance: .; j_gene: TRBJ2-6; CDR3aa: CASSTLPGGRGANVLTF; CDR3nt: TGTGCCAGCTCAACCCTCCCGGGAGGGCGCGGGGCCAACGTCCTGACTTTC
v_gene: TRBV20-1; d_gene: TRBD2; abundance: few; j_gene: TRBJ2-7; CDR3aa: CSARDLREESYEQYF; CDR3nt: TGCAGTGCTAGAGATCTGCGGGAGGAGTCCTACGAGCAGTACTTC
v_gene: TRBV10-3; d_gene: .; abundance: few; j_gene: TRBJ2-2; CDR3aa: CALGSNTGELFF; CDR3nt: TGTGCCCTTGGCTCGAACACCGGGGAGCTGTTTTTT
v_gene: TRBV20-1; d_gene: .; abundance: .; j_gene: TRBJ2-1; CDR3aa: CSAGGLPLPYNEQFF; CDR3nt: TGCAGTGCTGGGGGACTGCCCTTACCCTACAATGAGCAGTTCTTC
v_gene: TRBV7-2; d_gene: .; abundance: many; j_gene: TRBJ1-1; CDR3aa: CASSSSGGREAFF; CDR3nt: TGTGCCAGCAGCTCATCCGGGGGTCGAGAGGCTTTCTTT
v_gene: TRBV6-6; d_gene: TRBD1; abundance: .; j_gene: TRBJ1-1; CDR3aa: CASSPGQGEAFF; CDR3nt: TGTGCCAGCAGCCCCGGACAGGGAGAAGCTTTCTTT
v_gene: TRBV4-3; d_gene: TRBD1; abundance: .; j_gene: TRBJ2-1; CDR3aa: CASSQTPGQGAHEQFF; CDR3nt: TGCGCCAGCAGCCAGACACCGGGACAGGGGGCCCATGAGCAGTTCTTC
v_gene: TRBV10-3; d_gene: .; abundance: .; j_gene: TRBJ2-2; CDR3aa: CATTPLTGETGELFF; CDR3nt: TGTGCCACGACGCCCCTCACGGGTGAAACCGGGGAGCTGTTTTTT
v_gene: TRBV5-1; d_gene: .; abundance: few; j_gene: TRBJ2-7; CDR3aa: CASSLGQGGDEQYF; CDR3nt: TGCGCCAGCAGCTTGGGACAGGGAGGGGACGAGCAGTACTTC
v_gene: TRBV12-3/TRBV12-4; d_gene: TRBD1; abundance: few; j_gene: TRBJ2-7; CDR3aa: CASSLHSGTGGYEQYF; CDR3nt: TGTGCCAGCAGTCTACACTCCGGGACAGGGGGCTACGAGCAGTACTTC
v_gene: TRBV6-6; d_gene: .; abundance: many; j_gene: TRBJ1-1; CDR3aa: CASSNTEAFF; CDR3nt: TGTGCCAGCAGTAACACTGAAGCTTTCTTT
v_gene: TRBV30; d_gene: .; abundance: many; j_gene: TRBJ2-2; CDR3aa: CAWSRLVLVGELFF; CDR3nt: TGTGCCTGGAGCCGGCTAGTATTGGTCGGGGAGCTGTTTTTT
v_gene: TRBV11-2; d_gene: .; abundance: many; j_gene: TRBJ2-7; CDR3aa: CASSLDRDGYEQYF; CDR3nt: TGTGCCAGCAGCTTAGACCGGGACGGCTACGAGCAGTACTTC
v_gene: TRBV10-3; d_gene: TRBD1; abundance: .; j_gene: TRBJ2-7; CDR3aa: CAISERGQGSYEQYF; CDR3nt: TGTGCCATCAGTGAGCGCGGACAGGGGTCCTACGAGCAGTACTTC
v_gene: TRBV3-1; d_gene: .; abundance: many; j_gene: TRBJ1-6; CDR3aa: CASSPWTDSGSPLHF; CDR3nt: TGTGCCAGCAGTCCGTGGACTGATTCCGGCTCACCCCTCCACTTT
v_gene: TRBV27; d_gene: TRBD1; abundance: .; j_gene: TRBJ1-5; CDR3aa: CASSFTGGRSNQPQHF; CDR3nt: TGTGCCAGCAGTTTCACAGGGGGCCGCAGCAATCAGCCCCAGCATTTT
v_gene: TRBV24-1; d_gene: .; abundance: few; j_gene: TRBJ1-2; CDR3aa: CATSDRTDYGYTF; CDR3nt: TGTGCCACCAGTGACCGGACAGACTATGGCTACACCTTC
v_gene: TRBV4-2; d_gene: TRBD2; abundance: .; j_gene: TRBJ2-3; CDR3aa: CASSQGLGTRTDTQYF; CDR3nt: TGTGCCAGCAGCCAAGGCTTGGGGACTAGGACCGATACGCAGTATTTT
v_gene: TRBV20-1; d_gene: .; abundance: .; j_gene: TRBJ2-1; CDR3aa: CSVQRGFSSDEQFF; CDR3nt: TGCAGTGTACAACGCGGATTCTCCTCAGATGAGCAGTTCTTC
v_gene: TRBV3-1; d_gene: TRBD1; abundance: .; j_gene: TRBJ1-2; CDR3aa: CASSHALDRANYGYTF; CDR3nt: TGTGCCAGCAGCCACGCCCTGGACAGGGCAAACTATGGCTACACCTTC
v_gene: TRBV12-3/TRBV12-4; d_gene: .; abundance: many; j_gene: TRBJ1-3; CDR3aa: CASSPFLLQEAGNTIYF; CDR3nt: TGTGCCAGCAGCCCTTTCCTTTTGCAAGAGGCTGGAAACACCATATATTTT
v_gene: TRBV15; d_gene: .; abundance: many; j_gene: TRBJ2-5; CDR3aa: CATSRDQVSQETQYF; CDR3nt: TGTGCCACCAGCAGAGATCAGGTTTCCCAAGAGACCCAGTACTTC
v_gene: TRBV6-1; d_gene: .; abundance: many; j_gene: TRBJ1-5; CDR3aa: CASKGRVNQPQHF; CDR3nt: TGTGCCAGCAAGGGGAGGGTCAATCAGCCCCAGCATTTT
v_gene: TRBV20-1; d_gene: .; abundance: many; j_gene: TRBJ2-3; CDR3aa: CSARVAVGTDTQYF; CDR3nt: TGCAGTGCTAGAGTGGCTGTCGGCACAGATACGCAGTATTTT
v_gene: TRBV7-2; d_gene: TRBD1; abundance: .; j_gene: TRBJ1-1; CDR3aa: CASSSRQGMNTEAFF; CDR3nt: TGTGCCAGCAGCTCAAGACAGGGAATGAACACTGAAGCTTTCTTT
v_gene: TRBV28; d_gene: TRBD1; abundance: many; j_gene: TRBJ1-1; CDR3aa: CASSHSTGLTEAFF; CDR3nt: TGTGCCAGCAGTCATTCGACAGGGCTCACTGAAGCTTTCTTT